This TCR beta chain stems from a study of human T cells and chemical hapten exposure. Points from the study as a whole: PT1 expanded TCR counts and patch test score correlated positively.

V lost 3 bases and J 2 bases, leaving 5 bases between the germline ends. The CDR3 loop spans 13 amino acids. Time point of the sample: patch test 2, 6 weeks after DPC sensitization. Treatment denoted: therapeutic diphenylcyclopropenone sensitization with weekly scalp DPC. Someone pulled total RNA out of unfractionated whole blood. This clonotype was counted at least ten times. Its antigen is unknown. Unique molecular identifiers were attached to individual cDNA molecules within the library. TCRdb re-called the RACE reads with MiXCR, one entry per CDR3 protein. Counted here are approximately 110,000 distinct CDR3 sequences, roughly 10% occurring once; the ten biggest clones make up 3% to 4%.

The V and J genes are TRBV12-3 or TRBV12-4 and TRBJ2-1; a possible D gene is TRBD2 (5 bases). The origin of this receptor is a middle-aged woman with alopecia areata. Some clones in this sample may be carry-over from other donors' samples. The material was whole blood, obtained in connection with sensitization to the hapten diphenylcyclopropenone (DPC). Written as DNA, the CDR3 is TGTGCCAGCAGTTTCGGGGCCTACAATGAGCAGTTCTTC. This sequence encodes CASSFGAYNEQFF.